Listed here are 2 T cell receptor beta chains from one sample, sequenced in a study of response to subunit inactivated influenza vaccine. TCRdb reprocessed the RT-PCR reads with MiXCR, giving one entry per CDR3 protein. The table has a few hundred thousand distinct CDR3 sequences, 21% seen once. Sample: PBMCs from blood, taken less than 22 months after vaccination. The receptors were sampled from a man aged 50 to 69 who received an inactivated influenza vaccine.

This clonotype turned up a few times. The genes are TRBV2 and TRBJ1-5; 9 bases match TRBD1. The V and J ends lost 6 bases and 7 bases, in that order; junction bases with no gene match: 7. The germline V gene encodes CDR1 SNHLY and CDR2 FYNNEI. The CDR3 is made up of 14 amino acids. The CDR3 here is CASRPGQGIQPQHF. CDR3 DNA: TGTGCCAGCAGGCCGGGACAGGGTATACAGCCCCAGCATTTT.

In its sample, this clonotype was seen a few times. This chain uses TRBV6-1 with TRBJ1-1; 9 positions agree with TRBD1. J gave up 7 bases and V 4 bases, and 4 bases lay outside the gene matches. The length of the CDR3 is 13 residues. Looked up from germline, CDR1 is MNHNS and CDR2 is SASEGT. CDR3 in amino acids: CASSATGGIEAFF. The CDR3 region has the DNA TGTGCCAGCAGTGCGACAGGGGGGATTGAAGCTTTCTTT.